These 15 T cell receptor beta chains came from one sample sequenced in a study of human T cells and chemical hapten exposure. TCRdb independently ran MiXCR on the RACE reads; one entry per CDR3 protein. The sample lists about 97,000 distinct CDR3 sequences, around 25% seen once, with 10% in the top ten. As to time point: patch test 3, about 24 weeks after DPC sensitization. Treatment defined: therapeutic diphenylcyclopropenone sensitization with weekly scalp DPC. The sample here was whole blood, taken in connection with sensitization to the hapten diphenylcyclopropenone (DPC). The source of these receptors is a man aged 40-55 years with alopecia areata. Some clones in this sample may be carry-over from other donors' samples.

The rearrangement links TRBV20-1 to TRBJ1-5, with a weak D call TRBD1 (5 bases). This CDR3 is 15 amino acids long. Trimming cost V 0 bases and J 3 bases, with 12 bases left between them. Per the germline V gene, CDR1 is DFQATT and CDR2 is SNEGSKA (reference sequence). CDR3 sequence: CSARDVGGTNQPQHF. The CDR3 DNA reads as TGCAGTGCTAGAGATGTGGGGGGGACCAATCAGCCCCAGCATTTT.

The chain has TRBV10-3 and TRBJ2-7, with 7 bases aligning to TRBD2. Germline trimming cut 6 bases from V and 2 bases from J; bases unmatched to any gene: 7. CDR1 ENHRY and CDR2 SYGVKD come from the germline V gene. The CDR3 length is 14 residues. The CDR3 loop is CAIRAGEGPYEQYF. CDR3 DNA sequence: TGTGCCATCAGGGCGGGAGAAGGGCCCTACGAGCAGTACTTC.

This clonotype was picked up many times. The V gene is TRBV20-1, the J gene TRBJ1-5; 8 bases map to TRBD1. J lost 0 bases, V lost 3 bases, and 10 bases had no gene match. The germline gives CDR1 DFQATT, CDR2 SNEGSKA (reference sequence). This CDR3 is 17 amino acids long. This chain's CDR3 is CSASIKRTGISNQPQHF. CDR3 in DNA: TGCAGTGCTAGTATAAAAAGGACAGGGATTAGCAATCAGCCCCAGCATTTT.

The rearrangement joins TRBV10-2 to TRBJ2-4; D gene ambiguous. V was pared by 2 bases and J by 0 bases, with 8 bases between. The length of the CDR3 is 15 residues. CDR1 and CDR2 (germline): WSHSY, SAAADI. The CDR3: CASSEHDGAKNIQYF. The CDR3 nucleotides read TGCGCCAGCAGTGAGCACGACGGAGCCAAAAACATTCAGTACTTC.

This clonotype was observed many times. The chain links TRBV4-2 to TRBJ2-5; TRBD2 is a possible D gene (7 bases). V was shortened by 0 bases and J by 5 bases, with 16 bases between the two germline ends. Germline V gene sequence: CDR1 LGHNA, CDR2 YNFKEQ. CDR3 length equals 16 residues. CDR3 protein: CASSQDRGAAGETQYF. CDR3 DNA sequence: TGTGCCAGCAGCCAAGATCGGGGGGCAGCCGGGGAGACCCAGTACTTC.

V usage is TRBV4-3 and J usage is TRBJ1-3; D is unresolved. Deletions cut 0 bases from V and 0 bases from J, with 9 bases between. This CDR3 contains 16 residues. From germline, CDR1 is LGHNA and CDR2 YSLEER. Here the CDR3 reads CASSQDDAYSGNTIYF. CDR3 DNA: TGCGCCAGCAGCCAAGATGACGCCTACTCTGGAAACACCATATATTTT.

This rearrangement joins TRBV20-1 to TRBJ2-1; 7 bases match TRBD2. Germline CDR1 DFQATT, CDR2 SNEGSKA (reference sequence). V lost 4 bases, J lost 2 bases, and 8 bases stayed unmatched. The CDR3 has 15 residues. CDR3 amino acids: CSAIRAGAPYNEQFF. CDR3 in DNA: TGCAGTGCTATAAGGGCGGGAGCCCCCTACAATGAGCAGTTCTTC.

The CDR3 sequence: CSSLGTQTQYF. CDR3 DNA: TGCAGTTCTCTGGGGACCCAGACCCAGTACTTC. The chain has TRBV20-1 and TRBJ2-5; either TRBD1 or TRBD2 may fit D (5 bases each). The ends were cut back, 8 bases at V and 6 bases at J, with 13 bases in the middle. CDR1 DFQATT and CDR2 SNEGSKA come from the germline V gene (reference sequence). There are 11 residues in the CDR3.

This sequence joins TRBV10-3 and TRBJ2-3; 14 bases match TRBD2. CDR3 length: 15 amino acids. In germline, CDR1 is ENHRY, CDR2 SYGVKD. CDR3 in amino acids: CAAGTSGRGTDTQYF. The DNA of the CDR3 is TGTGCGGCCGGGACTAGCGGGAGAGGGACAGATACGCAGTATTTT.

The V and J genes are TRBV20-1 and TRBJ2-7; the D gene is possibly TRBD2 (6 bases). Germline V gene lookup returns CDR1 DFQATT and CDR2 SNEGSKA (reference sequence). This CDR3 has 13 amino acids. Deletions cut 2 bases from V and 5 bases from J, with 13 bases between. The CDR3, as DNA: TGCAGTGCTAGAAGGGGCAGGGAGGACGAGCAGTACTTC. This encodes CSARRGREDEQYF.

For the CDR3, the DNA is TGTGCCAGCAGTTTCGTTGGAGGGAACACTGAAGCTTTCTTT. This encodes CASSFVGGNTEAFF. The chain recombines TRBV28 with TRBJ1-1; no clear D. The germline CDR1 and CDR2 sequences are MDHEN and SYDVKM. This CDR3 spans 14 amino acids. V was clipped by 3 bases and J by 1 base, with 9 bases between them.

The chain employs TRBV6-6 and TRBJ2-1, with a weak D call TRBD2 (6 bases). Germline V lookup: CDR1 MNHNY, CDR2 SVGAGI (reference sequence). The CDR3 loop spans 9 amino acids. V lost 8 bases and J lost 10, with 6 bases in between. This CDR3 reads CASGLEQFF. The CDR3 nucleotides are TGTGCCAGCGGACTAGAGCAGTTCTTC.

The chain recombines TRBV3-1 with TRBJ1-6; D is unclear. The CDR3 is made up of 15 amino acids. The germline V gene encodes CDR1 LGHDT and CDR2 YNNKEL (reference sequence). Trimming removed 5 bases from V and 7 bases from J, with 15 bases in between. CDR3 sequence reads: CASSTTWVANSPLHF. CDR3 nucleotide sequence: TGTGCCAGCAGCACAACATGGGTCGCCAATTCACCCCTCCACTTT.

This chain joins TRBV7-2 and TRBJ1-1; D call uncertain. Germline loops: CDR1 SGHTA, CDR2 FQGNSA. V was shortened by 5 bases and J by 2 bases, with 3 bases between the two germline ends. The CDR3 is 11 amino acids. The CDR3 spells CASSVNTEAFF. The CDR3, as DNA: TGTGCCAGCAGCGTAAACACTGAAGCTTTCTTT.

This chain connects TRBV28 to TRBJ2-7; D is perhaps TRBD1 (5 bases). The CDR3 is 12 amino acids. The germline CDR1 and CDR2 sequences are MDHEN and SYDVKM. V lost 3 bases and J lost 9, with 12 bases in between. CDR3 sequence: CASSFKTAGQYF. In DNA, the CDR3 is TGTGCCAGCAGTTTTAAGACAGCCGGGCAGTACTTC.